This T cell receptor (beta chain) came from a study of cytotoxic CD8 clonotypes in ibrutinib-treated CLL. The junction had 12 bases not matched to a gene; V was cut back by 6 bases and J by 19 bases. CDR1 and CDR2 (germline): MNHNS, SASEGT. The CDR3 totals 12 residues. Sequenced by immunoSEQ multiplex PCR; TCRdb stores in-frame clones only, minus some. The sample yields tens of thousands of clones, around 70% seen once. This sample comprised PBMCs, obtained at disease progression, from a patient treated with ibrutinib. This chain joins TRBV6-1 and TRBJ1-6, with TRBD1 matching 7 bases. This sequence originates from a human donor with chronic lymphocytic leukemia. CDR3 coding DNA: TGTGCCAGCAGCGGCCGGGACAGCTCTTTTCACTTT. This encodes CASSGRDSSFHF.